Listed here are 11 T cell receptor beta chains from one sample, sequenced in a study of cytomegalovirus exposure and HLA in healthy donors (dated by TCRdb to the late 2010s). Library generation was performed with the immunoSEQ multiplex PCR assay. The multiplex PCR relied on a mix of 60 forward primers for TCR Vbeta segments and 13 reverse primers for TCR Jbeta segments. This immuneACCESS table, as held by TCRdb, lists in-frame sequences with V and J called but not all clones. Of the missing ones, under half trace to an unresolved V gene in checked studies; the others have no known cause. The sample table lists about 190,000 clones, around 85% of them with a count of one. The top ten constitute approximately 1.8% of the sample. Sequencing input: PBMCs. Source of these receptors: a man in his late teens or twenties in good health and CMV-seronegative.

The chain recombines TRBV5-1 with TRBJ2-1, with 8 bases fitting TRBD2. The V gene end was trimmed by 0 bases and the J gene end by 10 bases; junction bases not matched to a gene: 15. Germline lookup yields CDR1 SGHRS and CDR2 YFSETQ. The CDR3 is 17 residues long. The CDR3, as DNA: TGCGCCAGCAGCTTGGGGTCTAGCGGGCCCCCAAAGGACGAGCAGTTCTTC. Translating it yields CASSLGSSGPPKDEQFF.

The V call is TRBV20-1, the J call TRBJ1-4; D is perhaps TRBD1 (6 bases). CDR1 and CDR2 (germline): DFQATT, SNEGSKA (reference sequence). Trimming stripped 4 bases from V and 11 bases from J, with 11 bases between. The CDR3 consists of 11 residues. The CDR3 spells CSATGQTKLFF. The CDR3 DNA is TGCAGTGCTACAGGACAGACCAAACTGTTTTTT.

The CDR3 is CASSQTWIETQYF. The CDR3 DNA reads TGTGCCAGCAGCCAGACTTGGATAGAGACCCAGTACTTC. This chain uses TRBV5-6 with TRBJ2-5; D is uncertain. The CDR3 runs 13 residues. The V gene's germline CDR1 is SGHDT and CDR2 YYEEEE. Trimming removed 4 bases at V and 4 bases at J, with 11 bases between. Based on the CDR3 plus reference TRBV5-6 and TRBJ2-5, the full variable domain is DAGVTQSPTHLIKTRGQQVTLRCSPKSGHDTVSWYQQALGQGPQFIFQYYEEEERQRGNFPDRFSGHQFPNYSSELNVNALLLGDSALYLCASSQTWIETQYFGPGTRLLVL.

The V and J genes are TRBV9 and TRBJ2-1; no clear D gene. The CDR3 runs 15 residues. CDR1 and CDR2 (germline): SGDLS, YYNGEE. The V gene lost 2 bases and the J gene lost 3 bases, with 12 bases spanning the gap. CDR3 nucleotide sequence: TGTGCCAGCAGCGTCAGGCCCAACGACTACAATGAGCAGTTCTTC. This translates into CASSVRPNDYNEQFF.

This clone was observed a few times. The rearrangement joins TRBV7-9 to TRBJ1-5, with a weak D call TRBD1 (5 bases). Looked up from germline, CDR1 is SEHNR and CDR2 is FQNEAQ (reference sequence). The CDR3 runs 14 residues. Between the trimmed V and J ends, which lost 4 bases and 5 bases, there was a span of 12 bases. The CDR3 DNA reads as TGTGCCAGCAGCTCGGATGGGGCCGATCAGCCCCAGCATTTT. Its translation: CASSSDGADQPQHF. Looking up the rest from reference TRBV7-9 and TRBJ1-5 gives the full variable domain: DTGVSQNPRHKITKRGQNVTFRCDPISEHNRLYWYRQTLGQGPEFLTYFQNEAQLEKSRLLSDRFSAERPKGSFSTLEIQRTEQGDSAMYLCASSSDGADQPQHFGDGTRLSIL.

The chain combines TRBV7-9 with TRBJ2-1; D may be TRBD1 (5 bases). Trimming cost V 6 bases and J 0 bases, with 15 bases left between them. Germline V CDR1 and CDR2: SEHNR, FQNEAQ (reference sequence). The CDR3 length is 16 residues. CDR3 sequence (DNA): TGTGCCAGCAGGGGGAAAACAGACAGCTCCTACAATGAGCAGTTCTTC. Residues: CASRGKTDSSYNEQFF. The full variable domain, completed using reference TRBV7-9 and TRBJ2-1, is DTGVSQNPRHKITKRGQNVTFRCDPISEHNRLYWYRQTLGQGPEFLTYFQNEAQLEKSRLLSDRFSAERPKGSFSTLEIQRTEQGDSAMYLCASRGKTDSSYNEQFFGPGTRLTVL.

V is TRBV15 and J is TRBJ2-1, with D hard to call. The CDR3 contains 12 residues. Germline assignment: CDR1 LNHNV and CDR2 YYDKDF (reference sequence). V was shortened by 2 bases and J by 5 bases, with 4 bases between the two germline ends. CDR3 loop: CATSRPHNEQFF. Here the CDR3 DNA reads TGTGCCACCAGCAGACCTCACAATGAGCAGTTCTTC.

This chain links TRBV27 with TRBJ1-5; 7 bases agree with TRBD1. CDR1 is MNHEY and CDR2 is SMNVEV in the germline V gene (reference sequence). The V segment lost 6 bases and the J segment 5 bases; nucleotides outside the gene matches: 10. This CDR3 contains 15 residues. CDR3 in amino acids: CASSPLQGIYQPQHF. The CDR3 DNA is TGTGCCAGCAGCCCCCTACAGGGGATCTATCAGCCCCAGCATTTT.

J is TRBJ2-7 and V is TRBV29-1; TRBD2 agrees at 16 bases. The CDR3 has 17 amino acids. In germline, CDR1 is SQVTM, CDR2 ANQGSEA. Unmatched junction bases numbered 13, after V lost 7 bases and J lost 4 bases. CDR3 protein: CSASPSGLAGGRYEQYF. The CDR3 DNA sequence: TGCAGCGCAAGCCCCTCGGGACTAGCGGGAGGGCGATACGAGCAGTACTTC.

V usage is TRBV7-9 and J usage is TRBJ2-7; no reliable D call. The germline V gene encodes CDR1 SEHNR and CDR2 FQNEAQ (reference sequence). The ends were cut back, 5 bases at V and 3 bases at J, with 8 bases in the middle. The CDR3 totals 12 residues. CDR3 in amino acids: CASSPLVYEQYF. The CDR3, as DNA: TGTGCCAGCAGCCCGCTAGTCTACGAGCAGTACTTC.

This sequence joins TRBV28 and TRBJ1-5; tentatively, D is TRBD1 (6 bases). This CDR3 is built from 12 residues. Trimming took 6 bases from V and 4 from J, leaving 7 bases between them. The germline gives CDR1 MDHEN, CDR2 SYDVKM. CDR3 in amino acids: CASRQGNQPQHF. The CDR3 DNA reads TGTGCCAGCAGACAGGGTAATCAGCCCCAGCATTTT. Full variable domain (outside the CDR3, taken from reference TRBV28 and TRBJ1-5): DVKVTQSSRYLVKRTGEKVFLECVQDMDHENMFWYRQDPGLGLRLIYFSYDVKMKEKGDIPEGYSVSREKKERFSLILESASTNQTSMYLCASRQGNQPQHFGDGTRLSIL.